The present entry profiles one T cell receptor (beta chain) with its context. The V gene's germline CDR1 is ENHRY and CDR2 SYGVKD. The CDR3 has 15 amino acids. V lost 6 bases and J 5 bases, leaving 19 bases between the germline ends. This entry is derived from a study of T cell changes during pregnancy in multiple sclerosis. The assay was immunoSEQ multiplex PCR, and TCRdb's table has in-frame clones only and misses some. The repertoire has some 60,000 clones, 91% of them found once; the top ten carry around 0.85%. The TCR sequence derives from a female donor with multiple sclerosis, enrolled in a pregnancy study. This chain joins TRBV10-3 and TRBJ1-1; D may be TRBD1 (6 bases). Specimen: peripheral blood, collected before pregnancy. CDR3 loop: CAIREQGLVGTEAFF. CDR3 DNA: TGTGCCATCAGGGAACAGGGTTTGGTGGGTACTGAAGCTTTCTTT.